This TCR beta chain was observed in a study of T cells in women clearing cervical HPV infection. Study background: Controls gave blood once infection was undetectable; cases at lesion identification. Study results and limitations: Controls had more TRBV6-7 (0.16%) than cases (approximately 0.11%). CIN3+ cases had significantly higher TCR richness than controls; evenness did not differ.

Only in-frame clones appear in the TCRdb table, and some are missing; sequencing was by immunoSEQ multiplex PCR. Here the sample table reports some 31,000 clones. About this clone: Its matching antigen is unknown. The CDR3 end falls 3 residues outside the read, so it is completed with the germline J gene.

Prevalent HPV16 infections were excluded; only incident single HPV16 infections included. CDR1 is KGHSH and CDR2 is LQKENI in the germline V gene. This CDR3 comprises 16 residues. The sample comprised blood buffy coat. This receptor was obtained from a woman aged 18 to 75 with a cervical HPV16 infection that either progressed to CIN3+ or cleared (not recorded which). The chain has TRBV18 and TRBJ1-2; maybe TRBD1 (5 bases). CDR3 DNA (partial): TGTGCCAGCTCACCACGGTCTAGCGGGGGATACAATGAC. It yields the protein CASSPRSSGGYND. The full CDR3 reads CASSPRSSGGYNDYTF.